The clone carrying this T cell receptor (beta chain) has only one observation. The antigen remains unidentified. Unique molecular identifiers were present in the TCR beta cDNA libraries. cDNA molecules numbering 400,000 to 550,000 came from roughly 1 to 10 million T cells. MiXCR, run by TCRdb on the PCR reads, gives a single entry per CDR3 protein. The sample has roughly 540,000 distinct CDR3 sequences; about a third are singletons. This specimen comes from a study of post-analysis software for immune sequencing data. Study context: Recorded subtypes: relapsing-remitting, secondary progressive, progressive-relapsing; some patients unannotated.

Findings of the study overall: Controls showed significantly higher normalized Chao1 diversity than did multiple sclerosis patients. Same-batch samples co-clustered strongly by F measure.

Material: blood. The clonotype comes from a girl between 2 and 17 years old with multiple sclerosis.

CDR3 in DNA: TGTGCCAGCAGTTTGGTCCAGTTCGGGGAGCTGTTTTTT. Its protein product is CASSLVQFGELFF. The chain has TRBV12-3 or TRBV12-4 and TRBJ2-2; D call uncertain. V lost 3 bases to trimming and J lost 7 bases, with 9 bases between them. The CDR3 is 13 residues long.